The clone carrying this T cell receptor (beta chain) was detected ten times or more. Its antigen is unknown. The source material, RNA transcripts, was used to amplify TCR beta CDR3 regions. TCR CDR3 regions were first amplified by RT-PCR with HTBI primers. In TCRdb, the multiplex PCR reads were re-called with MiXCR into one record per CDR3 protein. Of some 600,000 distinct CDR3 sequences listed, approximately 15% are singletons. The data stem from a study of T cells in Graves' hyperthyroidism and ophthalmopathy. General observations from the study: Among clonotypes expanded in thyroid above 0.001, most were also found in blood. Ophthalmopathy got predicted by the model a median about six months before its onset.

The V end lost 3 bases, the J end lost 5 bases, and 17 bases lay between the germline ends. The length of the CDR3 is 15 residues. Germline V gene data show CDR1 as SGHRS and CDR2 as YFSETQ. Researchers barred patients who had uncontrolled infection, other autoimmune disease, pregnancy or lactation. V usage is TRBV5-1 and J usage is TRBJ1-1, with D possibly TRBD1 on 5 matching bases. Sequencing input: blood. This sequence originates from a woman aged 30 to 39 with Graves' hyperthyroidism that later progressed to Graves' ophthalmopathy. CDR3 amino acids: CASSWGTDLGTEAFF. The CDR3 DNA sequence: TGCGCCAGCAGCTGGGGGACGGATTTGGGAACTGAAGCTTTCTTT.